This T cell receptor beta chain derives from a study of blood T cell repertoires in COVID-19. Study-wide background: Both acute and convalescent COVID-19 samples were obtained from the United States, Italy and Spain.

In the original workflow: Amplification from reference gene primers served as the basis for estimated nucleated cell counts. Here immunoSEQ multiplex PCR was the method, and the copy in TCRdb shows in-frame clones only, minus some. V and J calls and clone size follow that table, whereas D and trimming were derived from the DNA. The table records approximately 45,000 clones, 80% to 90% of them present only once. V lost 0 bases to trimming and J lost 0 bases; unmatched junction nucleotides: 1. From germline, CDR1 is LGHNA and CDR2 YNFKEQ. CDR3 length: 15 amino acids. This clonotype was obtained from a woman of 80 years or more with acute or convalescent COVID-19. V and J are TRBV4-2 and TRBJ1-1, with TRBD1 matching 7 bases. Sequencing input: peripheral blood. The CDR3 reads CASSQDTGVNTEAFF. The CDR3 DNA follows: TGTGCCAGCAGCCAAGACACAGGGGTGAACACTGAAGCTTTCTTT.